Here is one T cell receptor (beta chain) with its context. Its antigen is undetermined. With 4 bases clipped from V and 4 bases from J, the junction kept 5 bases outside the gene matches. The CDR3 spans 14 residues. Exclusion of a patient resulted from uncontrolled infection, other autoimmune disease, pregnancy or lactation. The authors took PBMCs from over 8.5 ml fresh peripheral blood. This sample was included in a study of T cells in Graves' hyperthyroidism and ophthalmopathy. Study findings and constraints: Blood samples included most of the expanded thyroid clonotypes exceeding 0.001. It was a median around seven months before onset that the model predicted ophthalmopathy.

Amplified TCR beta CDR3 regions came from RNA transcripts. The HTBI primer set drove a first-round RT-PCR of the TCR CDR3. TCRdb recomputed calls from the multiplex PCR reads with MiXCR, one row per CDR3 protein. Here the sample spans 400,000 or so distinct CDR3 sequences, 13% to 15% being singletons. The sequenced sample was blood. This clonotype was obtained from a woman aged 55-69 years with Graves' ophthalmopathy. This chain links TRBV12-3 or TRBV12-4 with TRBJ2-5; 8 nucleotides agree with TRBD1. CDR3 residues: CASSSGTGLETQYF. In DNA form, the CDR3 reads TGTGCCAGCAGTTCCGGGACAGGATTAGAGACCCAGTACTTC.